A single sample gave rise to the 14 T cell receptor beta chains below, sequenced in a study of spatial heterogeneity in lung cancer. In TCRdb, the 5' RACE reads were re-called with MiXCR into one record per CDR3 protein. The top ten clones hold 5.5% to 7.5% of a sample with 60,000 to 90,000 distinct CDR3 sequences, 13% of them seen once. Time point defined: sample taken at primary tumor resection. Whole RNA, which was extracted from tumor, nontumor lung tissue or frozen PBMC, was sequenced without any cell sorting. This sample comprised PBMCs, obtained at surgery. The source of these receptors is a male donor with early-stage non-small cell lung cancer.

This clonotype was seen only a few times. The genes are TRBV19 and TRBJ2-1; no clear D gene. The CDR3 extends over 11 amino acids. CDR1 and CDR2 (germline): LNHDA, SQIVND (reference sequence). V lost 7 bases to trimming and J lost 7 bases, with 8 bases between them. The CDR3 region is CASIYLNEQFF. CDR3 in DNA: TGTGCCAGTATCTACCTTAATGAGCAGTTCTTC.

This clonotype turned up a few times. The genes are TRBV10-1 and TRBJ2-3; a possible D gene is TRBD1 (6 bases). The CDR3 spans 14 residues. The germline CDR1 and CDR2 sequences are WNHNN and SYGVQD (reference sequence). V dropped 8 bases and J dropped 3 bases, with 15 bases sitting between them. Here the CDR3 DNA reads TGCGCCAGCGCGAGGACCCAGGGGACAGATACGCAGTATTTT. Translation gives CASARTQGTDTQYF.

The J gene is TRBJ1-6, the V gene TRBV27; weak D call: TRBD1 (5 bases). Looked up from germline, CDR1 is MNHEY and CDR2 is SMNVEV (reference sequence). Trimming shortened V by 3 bases and J by 13 bases, and 13 bases separated the two germline ends. The CDR3 length is 13 residues. As DNA, the CDR3 is TGTGCCAGCAGTTTGGGACTTTACGGCCCCCTCCACTTT. The encoded protein is CASSLGLYGPLHF.

This chain connects TRBV7-6 to TRBJ2-7, with a tentative D call TRBD2 (5 bases). The CDR3 sequence is 15 residues long. The germline V and J ends were trimmed by 3 bases and 0 bases, with 12 bases remaining between them. Germline CDR1 SGHVS, CDR2 FNYEAQ. Written as DNA, the CDR3 is TGTGCCAGCAGCTTCGGACTTGTAAGCTCCTACGAGCAGTACTTC. The encoded protein is CASSFGLVSSYEQYF.

This clonotype came up many times. The CDR3 is CASSSGTGQETQYF. CDR3 nucleotide sequence: TGTGCCAGCAGCTCCGGGACAGGACAAGAGACCCAGTACTTC. The chain couples TRBV7-2 to TRBJ2-5, with 8 nucleotides matching TRBD1. Trimming took 4 bases from V and 2 from J; bases not matched to a gene: 3. Germline V CDR1 and CDR2: SGHTA, FQGNSA. The CDR3 is made up of 14 amino acids. Supplemented by reference TRBV7-2 and TRBJ2-5, the full variable domain reads GAGVSQSPSNKVTEKGKDVELRCDPISGHTALYWYRQSLGQGLEFLIYFQGNSAPDKSGLPSDRFSAERTGGSVSTLTIQRTQQEDSAVYLCASSSGTGQETQYFGPGTRLLVL.

This clonotype was seen only a few times. This chain connects TRBV20-1 to TRBJ2-7; 10 bases map to TRBD2. J lost 2 bases, V lost 6 bases, and 7 bases had no gene match. The CDR3 runs to 14 residues. Germline V gene sequence: CDR1 DFQATT, CDR2 SNEGSKA (reference sequence). The CDR3 loop is CSAPLAGNPYEQYF. The CDR3, as DNA: TGCAGTGCACCACTAGCGGGGAACCCCTACGAGCAGTACTTC.

The rearrangement links TRBV20-1 to TRBJ1-5, with D uncertain. The germline V gene encodes CDR1 DFQATT and CDR2 SNEGSKA (reference sequence). Trimming took 5 bases from V and 9 from J, leaving 11 bases between them. The length of the CDR3 is 11 residues. CDR3 loop: CSAPKGAPQHF. DNA of the CDR3: TGCAGTGCTCCTAAAGGTGCGCCCCAGCATTTT.

This clonotype was recorded at least ten times. This chain links TRBV10-3 with TRBJ2-2; 10 bases fit TRBD1. The CDR3 extends over 15 amino acids. CDR1 ENHRY and CDR2 SYGVKD come from the germline V gene. V lost 6 bases and J lost 6; bases outside the gene matches: 7. This chain's CDR3 is CAISPGQGSAGELFF. CDR3 bases: TGTGCCATCAGCCCGGGACAGGGGTCCGCCGGGGAGCTGTTTTTT.

This clonotype occurred many times. V and J are TRBV20-1 and TRBJ1-6, with no clear D. The CDR3 length is 15 residues. CDR1 and CDR2 from the germline V gene are DFQATT and SNEGSKA (reference sequence). V lost 0 bases, J lost 5 bases, and 11 bases lay in between. CDR3 coding DNA: TGCAGTGCTAGAGATCGATCGGGTGATAATTCACCCCTCCACTTT. It is translated as CSARDRSGDNSPLHF.

This clonotype was seen a few times. CDR3 DNA sequence: TGTGCCAGCAGTCCGTCAGGAGGGGACGAAAGCTACGAGCAGTACTTC. Its protein product is CASSPSGGDESYEQYF. This chain joins TRBV27 and TRBJ2-7, with D perhaps matching TRBD2 (6 bases). V was shortened by 5 bases and J by 3 bases, with 20 bases between the two germline ends. CDR1 MNHEY and CDR2 SMNVEV come from the germline V gene (reference sequence). CDR3 length: 16 residues.

The chain is built from TRBV2 and TRBJ1-4, with TRBD1 matching over 10 bases. V lost 5 bases, J lost 10 bases, and 28 bases stayed unmatched. The CDR3 is 21 amino acids. Germline CDR1 is SNHLY and CDR2 is FYNNEI. The CDR3 coding sequence is TGTGCCAGCAGTCCCCTCGGGGCGACAGGGGGCGCGGGAGAAACAACGGGAAAACTGTTTTTT. This sequence encodes CASSPLGATGGAGETTGKLFF.

This clonotype was observed a single time. V is TRBV3-1 and J is TRBJ1-2; D unresolved. Trimming shortened V by 0 bases and J by 6 bases, and 17 bases separated the two germline ends. The CDR3 length is 16 residues. Germline V gene data show CDR1 as LGHDT and CDR2 as YNNKEL (reference sequence). The CDR3 nucleotides are TGTGCCAGCAGCCAAGATTCCCCGGGGTTAGAGGATGGCTACACCTTC. The encoded protein is CASSQDSPGLEDGYTF.

This clonotype has at least ten counts. V and J are TRBV6-1 and TRBJ2-4; 7 bases are shared with TRBD1. This CDR3 is 13 amino acids long. Germline-derived CDR1 and CDR2 are MNHNS and SASEGT. Unmatched junction bases numbered 10, after V lost 6 bases and J lost 11 bases. The CDR3 DNA sequence: TGTGCCAGCAGGAGTACGCTGGGACAGCTTCAGTACTTC. This codes for CASRSTLGQLQYF.

In this sample, this clonotype turned up many times. V usage is TRBV10-3 and J usage is TRBJ2-7, with 8 bases lining up with TRBD1. Losses at the gene ends were 10 bases for V and 0 bases for J; bases not matched to a gene: 14. The CDR3 covers 16 residues. Germline loops: CDR1 ENHRY, CDR2 SYGVKD. The DNA for the CDR3 is TGTGCCACCACCGACAGGGGCCGGTCCTTCTCCTACGAGCAGTACTTC. Protein product: CATTDRGRSFSYEQYF.